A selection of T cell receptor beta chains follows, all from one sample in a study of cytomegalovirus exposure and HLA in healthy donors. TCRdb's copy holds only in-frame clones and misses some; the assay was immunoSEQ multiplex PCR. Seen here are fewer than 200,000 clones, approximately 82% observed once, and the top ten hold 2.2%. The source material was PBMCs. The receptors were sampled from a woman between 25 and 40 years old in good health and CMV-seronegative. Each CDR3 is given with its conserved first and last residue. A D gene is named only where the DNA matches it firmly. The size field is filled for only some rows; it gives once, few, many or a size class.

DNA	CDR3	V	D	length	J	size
TGCGCCAGCAGCGGTACCGGGACAGGGGTTGATGAGCAGTTCTTC	CASSGTGTGVDEQFF	TRBV5-1	TRBD1	15	TRBJ2-1	NA
TGTGCCGGAGCGAGTACCGCGGATAATCAGCCCCAGCATTTT	CAGASTADNQPQHF	TRBV28	NA	14	TRBJ1-5	NA
TGTGCCAGCAGTCTGAGTTGGGAGACCCAGTACTTC	CASSLSWETQYF	TRBV25-1	NA	12	TRBJ2-5	few
TGTGCCAGCAGTGAGACTCCAGGGGGCCCACCGCATGGCTACACCTTC	CASSETPGGPPHGYTF	TRBV6-1	TRBD1	16	TRBJ1-2	once
TGTGCCAGCCGGGCGGGGGGAAACCTCTACAATGAGCAGTTCTTC	CASRAGGNLYNEQFF	TRBV18	TRBD2	15	TRBJ2-1	once
TGTGCCAGCTTTTATAACTATGGCTACACCTTC	CASFYNYGYTF	TRBV6-1	NA	11	TRBJ1-2	NA
TGTGCCAGCTGGGTCTTGGGGGCCATGAACACTGAAGCTTTCTTT	CASWVLGAMNTEAFF	TRBV7-2	NA	15	TRBJ1-1	NA
TGCACCAGCAGCCAAGAACCGGGACTCCGCCTTAGGGTCGTGTCCTACAATGAGCAGTTCTTC	CTSSQEPGLRLRVVSYNEQFF	TRBV1	NA	21	TRBJ2-1	NA
TGTGCCAGCTCTCCAGACAGATTCAATCAGCCCCAGCATTTT	CASSPDRFNQPQHF	TRBV18	NA	14	TRBJ1-5	NA
TGTGCCACCAGCTTACGCCGGGACTACAATGAGCAGTTCTTC	CATSLRRDYNEQFF	TRBV15	NA	14	TRBJ2-1	NA
TGTTCCAGCAGCACCCATCCCGGGGGAATTAATGAAAAACTGTTTTTT	CSSSTHPGGINEKLFF	TRBV7-9	NA	16	TRBJ1-4	few
TGTGCCAGCAGGACGACTGTGGAGTCCATTCAGTACTTC	CASRTTVESIQYF	TRBV5-6	NA	13	TRBJ2-4	NA
TGTGCCAGCAGCCAAGGGACTAACGGCAAATTAACAACCTACGAGCAGTACTTC	CASSQGTNGKLTTYEQYF	TRBV4-2	NA	18	TRBJ2-7	NA
TGTGCCAGCAGCTTTTTGGACAGAAACTATGGCTACACCTTC	CASSFLDRNYGYTF	TRBV7-2	NA	14	TRBJ1-2	NA
TGCGCCAGCAGCTTTGGGACTAGCGGGGGCGGTACAGATACGCAGTATTTT	CASSFGTSGGGTDTQYF	TRBV5-1	TRBD2	17	TRBJ2-3	NA
TGCGCCAGCAGCTGGGGGTCCGGGGGGGGTTACGAGCAGTACTTC	CASSWGSGGGYEQYF	TRBV5-1	TRBD2	15	TRBJ2-7	few
TGTGCCAGCAGCTTAAATGGCGGGGGGGCCGGCGAGCAGTACTTC	CASSLNGGGAGEQYF	TRBV11-2	TRBD2	15	TRBJ2-7	NA
TGTGCCAGCATTAGGGGGCATATCGACGAGCAGTACTTC	CASIRGHIDEQYF	TRBV6-1	TRBD1	13	TRBJ2-7	NA
TGCGCCAGCAGCCGCACCTACAGGGAAGGGCTGTTTTTT	CASSRTYREGLFF	TRBV4-3	NA	13	TRBJ2-2	NA
TGTGCCAGCAGACCACCTCGGCGGGGTCCGAACACTGAAGCTTTCTTT	CASRPPRRGPNTEAFF	TRBV27	NA	16	TRBJ1-1	NA
TGTGCCAGCAGCTTGGAGGCCGGCGGACAGTTCCGCACCGGGGAGCTGTTTTTT	CASSLEAGGQFRTGELFF	TRBV5-6	NA	18	TRBJ2-2	NA
TGTGCCAGCAGTTCCCCCGGACAGCAAGAGACCCAGTACTTC	CASSSPGQQETQYF	TRBV27	NA	14	TRBJ2-5	NA
TGTGCCAGCAGCGTCGAGGGCCGTGGGAACACTGAAGCTTTCTTT	CASSVEGRGNTEAFF	TRBV9	NA	15	TRBJ1-1	once
TGTGCCAGCAGTCAATACAACCATGAGCAGTTCTTC	CASSQYNHEQFF	TRBV27	NA	12	TRBJ2-1	NA
TGTGCCAGCACTCCTGGGACAGGGGGCGCCTCGTACGAGCAGTACTTC	CASTPGTGGASYEQYF	TRBV5-6	TRBD1	16	TRBJ2-7	few
TGTGCCAGCAGCTCGGACAGGACAAGCTACGAGCAGTACTTC	CASSSDRTSYEQYF	TRBV9	TRBD1	14	TRBJ2-7	NA
TGCGCCAGCAGCCAAGAGAAAAGCGGGCTAGCCACGACTTCCTACAATGAGCAGTTCTTC	CASSQEKSGLATTSYNEQFF	TRBV4-3	NA	20	TRBJ2-1	once
TGCGCCAGCAGCCAAGGGAGGGTATATGAGCAGTTCTTC	CASSQGRVYEQFF	TRBV4-3	NA	13	TRBJ2-1	NA
TGCAGTGCTAGCCCTCAGGGCCCCCTCCACTTT	CSASPQGPLHF	TRBV20-1	NA	11	TRBJ1-6	NA
TGTGCCAGCAGCTTAGAACTAGCGGGAGGGTCCGAGAAGTATTTT	CASSLELAGGSEKYF	TRBV7-2	TRBD2	15	TRBJ2-3	NA
TGTGCCAGCAGCGAGAATCCAGGAACCTCCTACGAGCAGTACTTC	CASSENPGTSYEQYF	TRBV9	NA	15	TRBJ2-7	few
TGTGCTAGTGGTTGGGCTGGCCACTTC	CASGWAGHF	TRBV12-5	NA	9	TRBJ2-7	once